These 15 T cell receptor beta chains were sequenced from one sample in a study of blood T cell repertoires in COVID-19. Some clones are missing from TCRdb's copy, which holds only in-frame ones; the method was immunoSEQ multiplex PCR. The repertoire holds 250,000 or so clones, with about nine tenths as singletons. Sequenced input: PBMCs or T cells enriched from blood (not recorded which). These receptor sequences come from a man aged 40-50 years who had recovered from COVID-19.

This clone has a handful of counts. This chain uses TRBV30 with TRBJ1-2; D is possibly TRBD1 (5 bases). The germline gives CDR1 GTSNPN, CDR2 SVGIG (reference sequence). The CDR3 spans 12 residues. V dropped 0 bases and J dropped 7 bases, with 9 bases sitting between them. The DNA for the CDR3 is TGTGCCTGGAGTGTACCAGGGTTTGGCTACACCTTC. Protein product: CAWSVPGFGYTF.

This clone was detected only once. V is TRBV29-1 and J is TRBJ2-1; D unresolved. V was pared by 8 bases and J by 2 bases, with 7 bases between. Germline V gene data show CDR1 as SQVTM and CDR2 as ANQGSEA. CDR3 length equals 11 residues. DNA for the CDR3: TGCAGCTCTACAGCCTACAATGAGCAGTTCTTC. Its translation is CSSTAYNEQFF.

The chain carries TRBV7-9 and TRBJ1-3; no clear D. Germline CDR1 and CDR2: SEHNR and FQNEAQ (reference sequence). The CDR3 sequence is 15 residues long. Trimming left V 6 bases short and J 3 bases short, with 15 bases between. DNA of the CDR3: TGTGCCAGCAGGGGCGCTAATTCGATTGGAAACACCATATATTTT. Protein sequence: CASRGANSIGNTIYF. Full variable domain (remainder filled in from reference TRBV7-9 and TRBJ1-3): DTGVSQNPRHKITKRGQNVTFRCDPISEHNRLYWYRQTLGQGPEFLTYFQNEAQLEKSRLLSDRFSAERPKGSFSTLEIQRTEQGDSAMYLCASRGANSIGNTIYFGEGSWLTVV.

CDR3 region: CSASNRFPGQGNYEQFF. The CDR3 DNA reads TGCAGTGCTAGTAACCGCTTCCCCGGACAGGGAAATTATGAGCAGTTCTTC. The J gene is TRBJ2-1, the V gene TRBV20-1; 8 positions match TRBD1. CDR3 length: 17 amino acids. The germline V gene encodes CDR1 DFQATT and CDR2 SNEGSKA (reference sequence). V trimming: 3 bases; J trimming: 8 bases; junction bases outside the gene matches: 18.

The DNA for the CDR3 is TGTGCCAGTAGTATTGGTTGGGGGCTCTACGAGCAGTACTTC. Protein product: CASSIGWGLYEQYF. V is TRBV19 and J is TRBJ2-7; tentative D call: TRBD1 (6 bases). With 3 bases removed from V and 3 bases from J, the gap between germline ends came to 12 bases. This CDR3 is 14 amino acids long. Germline V lookup: CDR1 LNHDA, CDR2 SQIVND (reference sequence).

The chain uses TRBV3-1 (or the pseudogene TRBV3-2) and TRBJ1-2; D is unresolved. The CDR3 contains 15 residues. The V gene lost 4 bases and the J gene lost 4 bases, with 16 bases spanning the gap. Germline values: CDR1 LGHDT, CDR2 YNNKEL (reference sequence). The CDR3 loop reads CASSPLGPRGYGYTF. The CDR3 coding sequence is TGTGCCAGCAGCCCCCTTGGCCCTAGAGGCTATGGCTACACCTTC.

The genes are TRBV6-6 and TRBJ2-5; D might be TRBD1 (5 bases). This CDR3 has 14 amino acids. Between the trimmed V and J ends, which lost 2 bases and 1 base, there was a span of 8 bases. Germline V gene sequence: CDR1 MNHNY, CDR2 SVGAGI (reference sequence). In DNA form, the CDR3 reads TGTGCCAGCAGTTACCGCGACAGCCAAGAGACCCAGTACTTC. This codes for CASSYRDSQETQYF.

J is TRBJ2-3 and V is TRBV5-1; a possible D gene is TRBD1 (6 bases). The V gene's germline CDR1 is SGHRS and CDR2 YFSETQ. The V end lost 0 bases, the J end lost 2 bases, and 13 bases lay between the germline ends. The CDR3 contains 16 residues. The CDR3 nucleotides read TGCGCCAGCAGCTTGGAGGTGCAGGGGCCCACAGATACGCAGTATTTT. The encoded protein is CASSLEVQGPTDTQYF.

This clone showed up just once. The chain recombines TRBV18 with TRBJ1-5, with 8 bases matching TRBD1. Looked up from germline, CDR1 is KGHSH and CDR2 is LQKENI. CDR3 size: 16 residues. Trimming cost V 2 bases and J 2 bases; bases outside gene matches: 5. CDR3 sequence reads: CASSPARGQGNQPQHF. The CDR3 DNA is TGTGCCAGCTCACCAGCAAGGGGACAGGGCAATCAGCCCCAGCATTTT.

The V and J genes are TRBV5-1 and TRBJ2-3; maybe TRBD1 (5 bases). The CDR3 loop spans 14 amino acids. With 0 bases removed from V and 2 bases from J, the gap between germline ends came to 7 bases. Per germline, CDR1 SGHRS and CDR2 YFSETQ. The CDR3 spells CASSLGQHTDTQYF. CDR3 nucleotides: TGCGCCAGCAGCTTGGGACAGCACACAGATACGCAGTATTTT.

The chain is built from TRBV6-5 and TRBJ1-2; D remains ambiguous. Per germline, CDR1 MNHEY and CDR2 SVGAGI. The CDR3 is 15 amino acids. Trimming removed 0 bases at V and 4 bases at J, with 12 bases between. Written as DNA, the CDR3 is TGTGCCAGCAGTTACTCGACGGGATTGACCTATGGCTACACCTTC. Translation gives CASSYSTGLTYGYTF.

The rearrangement links TRBV27 to TRBJ2-3; tentatively, D is TRBD1 (5 bases). Germline lookup yields CDR1 MNHEY and CDR2 SMNVEV (reference sequence). Between the trimmed V and J ends, which lost 2 bases and 8 bases, there was a span of 14 bases. The CDR3 is made up of 14 amino acids. In nucleotides, the CDR3 is TGTGCCAGCAGTTTAGGGCAGGGTCCCGTTACGCAGTATTTT. Translated, it gives CASSLGQGPVTQYF.

J is TRBJ2-2 and V is TRBV27, with TRBD1 matching 10 bases. This CDR3 has 16 amino acids. Losses at the gene ends were 3 bases for V and 4 bases for J; bases not matched to a gene: 5. Germline V gives CDR1 MNHEY, CDR2 SMNVEV (reference sequence). The CDR3 DNA sequence: TGTGCCAGCAGTTTCTGGGGACAGGGGAGCACCGGGGAGCTGTTTTTT. Its protein is CASSFWGQGSTGELFF.

In this sample, this clone turned up once. This chain joins TRBV6-5 and TRBJ1-2; D is perhaps TRBD1 (6 bases). The CDR3 is made up of 13 amino acids. With 6 bases removed from V and 7 bases from J, the gap between germline ends came to 15 bases. Germline loops: CDR1 MNHEY, CDR2 SVGAGI. The CDR3 loop is CASSRGGRGGYTF. The CDR3 nucleotides are TGTGCCAGCAGCCGGGGGGGCCGGGGTGGCTACACCTTC.

V gene TRBV7-3 combines with J gene TRBJ1-3; 8 nucleotides align to TRBD1. In germline, CDR1 is SGHTA, CDR2 FQGTGA. The CDR3 is 15 residues long. After removal of 5 bases from V and 4 bases from J, the junction contained 7 bases not matched to a gene. CDR3 loop: CASSQGASEGNTIYF. For the CDR3, the DNA is TGTGCCAGCAGCCAGGGGGCATCGGAGGGAAACACCATATATTTT. The full variable domain, rest sourced from reference TRBV7-3 and TRBJ1-3, is GAGVSQTPSNKVTEKGKYVELRCDPISGHTALYWYRQSLGQGPEFLIYFQGTGAADDSGLPNDRFFAVRPEGSVSTLKIQRTERGDSAVYLCASSQGASEGNTIYFGEGSWLTVV.